The rows below give T cell receptor beta chains drawn from one sample of a study of shared clonotypes between healthy human individuals. Some clones are missing from TCRdb's copy, which holds only in-frame ones; the method was immunoSEQ multiplex PCR. Of 2 million to 2.5 million clones listed, about 93% were seen once; the top ten hold approximately 1.7%. Sequences were obtained from naive CD8+ T cells from PBMCs. The receptors were gathered from a young man in good health. Some clones in this sample may be carry-over from other donors' samples. Each CDR3 is given with its conserved first and last residue. Fields, in order: J gene, V gene, CDR3 protein.

TRBJ2-5 | TRBV7-8 | CASSPRLAGMIETQYF
TRBJ1-3 | TRBV29-1 | CSVKGWSTGNTIYF
TRBJ2-7 | TRBV15 | CATSSTGWAREQYF
TRBJ1-1 | TRBV7-3 | CASSIWGGTEAFF
TRBJ2-5 | TRBV15 | CATSRDGHSGVKETQYF
TRBJ2-5 | TRBV9 | CASSVGGVETQYF
TRBJ1-1 | TRBV6-1 | CASKAFEAFF
TRBJ2-3 | TRBV27 | CASSRTSVYTDTQYF
TRBJ2-2 | TRBV12-2 | CTNGASGGKRGGELFF
TRBJ2-7 | TRBV4-3 | CASSASDRLEEQYF
TRBJ1-2 | TRBV6-5 | CASSYGVHYGYTF
TRBJ2-7 | TRBV7-3 | CASSPTSGGFYEQYF
TRBJ2-7 | TRBV5-1 | CASNSGAYEQYF
TRBJ2-3 | TRBV5-1 | CASSLSTDTQYF
TRBJ1-1 | TRBV28 | CASNDRRDTEAFF
TRBJ1-4 | TRBV7-2 | CASSLAWTETTEKLFF
TRBJ1-2 | TRBV4-3 | CASSQRGLYGYTF
TRBJ1-5 | TRBV15 | CATSTRRGADQPQHF
TRBJ2-7 | TRBV21-1 | CASTPGQGSPYEQYF
TRBJ1-2 | TRBV9 | CASRPGQGALQYGYTF
TRBJ2-5 | TRBV25-1 | CASSTSQETQYF
TRBJ2-7 | TRBV6-5 | CASTTSGTSYEQYF
TRBJ2-5 | TRBV2 | CASRQRPRTPQETQYF
TRBJ2-3 | TRBV27 | CASSELGLAGITDTQYF
TRBJ2-7 | TRBV27 | CASSLQGQGTYEQYF
TRBJ1-5 | TRBV7-9 | CASSLAENQPQHF
TRBJ1-5 | TRBV27 | CASRVAGGIQPQHF
TRBJ2-7 | TRBV5-1 | CASATSGGEQYF
TRBJ2-1 | TRBV5-1 | CASSSYSGSSYNEQFF
TRBJ2-7 | TRBV4-3 | CASSQAPAPLAGGIYEQYF
TRBJ2-7 | TRBV5-5 | CASSLGGLAGTYEQYF
TRBJ2-3 | TRBV28 | CASSLAVSTDTQYF
TRBJ1-1 | TRBV27 | CASSILPPPMNTEAFF
TRBJ2-7 | TRBV30 | CAWTSGSYEQYF
TRBJ1-1 | TRBV11-3 | CASRGPWNTEAFF
TRBJ1-1 | TRBV11-2 | CASSLWGVLNTEAFF
TRBJ2-1 | TRBV29-1 | CSVGTSGPEQFF
TRBJ2-5 | TRBV6-5 | CASMPGGQETQYF
TRBJ1-1 | TRBV27 | CASSPRGRNTEAFF
TRBJ2-7 | TRBV27 | CATSSGNYEQYF
TRBJ2-1 | TRBV29-1 | CSAGSGSPYNEQFF
TRBJ1-5 | TRBV14 | CASSQDFGTAYNQPQHF
TRBJ2-7 | TRBV7-2 | CASSLGTGTGYDEQYF
TRBJ1-5 | TRBV27 | CASSPLNRGNQPQHF
TRBJ2-1 | TRBV19 | CASSILAGGHNEQFF
TRBJ1-1 | TRBV6-5 | CASSYRPIYDTEAFF
TRBJ1-5 | TRBV19 | CASSIPVGNQPQHF
TRBJ2-1 | TRBV6-4 | CASSPSSGRALPNEQFF
TRBJ1-1 | TRBV5-1 | CASSSTRDQNTEAFF
TRBJ2-1 | TRBV7-3 | CASSSRDRVNEQFF
TRBJ2-1 | TRBV4-2 | CASSQTSGRTNEQFF
TRBJ2-7 | TRBV19 | CASSMRLAGVYEQYF
TRBJ1-2 | TRBV19 | CASSWGRPQGGYTF
TRBJ1-5 | TRBV28 | CASRQGRNQPQHF
TRBJ2-3 | TRBV9 | CASSPLTVETDTQYF
TRBJ1-2 | TRBV7-9 | CASSPSGGPYYGYTF
TRBJ2-1 | TRBV7-9 | CASSSHVASGKYNEQFF
TRBJ2-7 | TRBV7-9 | CASIEGFASYEQYF
TRBJ1-2 | TRBV11-2 | CASSLTRGGLSLDGYTF